The 27 T cell receptor beta chains reported below all come from one sample, sequenced in a study of cytomegalovirus exposure and HLA in healthy donors. PCR involved 60 Vbeta and 13 Jbeta primers. The repertoire was sequenced with immunoSEQ multiplex PCR; TCRdb's copy has only in-frame clones and lacks some. The table lists hundreds of thousands of clones, 70% to 85% of them singletons. Sample: PBMCs. The receptors come from a male donor in good health and CMV-seronegative.

This clone was detected once. The V call is TRBV7-3, the J call TRBJ2-3; 9 positions match TRBD2. Germline CDR1 is SGHTA and CDR2 is FQGTGA. Trimming removed 5 bases from V and 0 bases from J; junction bases left unmatched: 15. CDR3 size: 19 residues. In DNA form, the CDR3 reads TGTGCCAGCAGCCAGAGAGGAGCGGGAGGATCTGGGAGCACAGATACGCAGTATTTT. It encodes CASSQRGAGGSGSTDTQYF.

V is TRBV4-2 and J is TRBJ2-1, with 10 bases identical to TRBD2. This CDR3 has 16 residues. Per the germline V gene, CDR1 is LGHNA and CDR2 is YNFKEQ. The V segment lost 5 bases and the J segment 6 bases; nucleotides outside the gene matches: 10. The CDR3 reads CASSETGTSASNEQFF. The CDR3 coding sequence is TGTGCCAGCAGCGAAACCGGGACTAGCGCCTCCAATGAGCAGTTCTTC.

Here the CDR3 DNA reads TGTGCCAAACCGGGACAGGGAATCACAGATACGCAGTATTTT. It encodes CAKPGQGITDTQYF. The rearrangement links TRBV21-1 to TRBJ2-3; the table's TRBD1 call for D was not verified on the DNA. TRBV21-1 counts as a pseudogene. The CDR3 runs to 14 residues.

The chain employs TRBV6-5 and TRBJ1-4, with D possibly being TRBD1 (6 bases). CDR3 length: 13 residues. Trimming stripped 5 bases from V and 6 bases from J, with 10 bases between. The V gene's germline CDR1 is MNHEY and CDR2 SVGAGI. The CDR3 is CASSRTVDEKLFF. CDR3 nucleotide sequence: TGTGCCAGCAGTCGGACAGTTGATGAAAAACTGTTTTTT.

The CDR3 sequence is CASSASTGTEAFF. CDR3 nucleotide sequence: TGTGCCAGCAGCGCATCTACCGGGACAGAAGCTTTCTTT. V is TRBV6-6 and J is TRBJ1-1; tentative D call: TRBD1 (6 bases). Germline CDR1 MNHNY, CDR2 SVGAGI (reference sequence). V lost 6 bases and J 8 bases, leaving 16 bases between the germline ends. The CDR3 sequence is 13 residues long.

This clone was found once. The chain employs TRBV7-2 and TRBJ2-5; D is perhaps TRBD1 (5 bases). The end of the DNA fits TRBJ2-7 better, so the J call may be wrong. CDR3 length: 17 residues. In germline, CDR1 is SGHTA, CDR2 FQGNSA. CDR3: CASSTLHQGRRPYEQYF. DNA of the CDR3: TGTGCCAGCAGCACGCTCCACCAGGGAAGGCGGCCCTACGAGCAGTACTTC.

This clone appeared once. This chain joins TRBV7-3 and TRBJ2-5, with a tentative D call TRBD2 (6 bases). Germline values: CDR1 SGHTA, CDR2 FQGTGA. CDR3 size: 15 residues. V was shortened by 5 bases and J by 3 bases, with 16 bases between the two germline ends. The CDR3 region has the DNA TGTGCCAGCAGCGGGGGTAGCGGATCAGAAGAGACCCAGTACTTC. Translating gives CASSGGSGSEETQYF. The complete variable domain, with remaining parts taken from reference TRBV7-3 and TRBJ2-5, reads GAGVSQTPSNKVTEKGKYVELRCDPISGHTALYWYRQSLGQGPEFLIYFQGTGAADDSGLPNDRFFAVRPEGSVSTLKIQRTERGDSAVYLCASSGGSGSEETQYFGPGTRLLVL.

The chain combines TRBV28 with TRBJ2-5, with 8 positions matching TRBD2. This CDR3 is 14 amino acids long. V dropped 7 bases and J dropped 5; count of bases not matched to a gene: 9. Germline V gives CDR1 MDHEN, CDR2 SYDVKM. The CDR3 protein is CASTLSGSRETQYF. In DNA form, the CDR3 reads TGTGCCAGCACACTCAGCGGGAGCAGGGAGACCCAGTACTTC.

The chain carries TRBV6-1 and TRBJ1-6; 7 bases line up with TRBD1. Germline assignment: CDR1 MNHNS and CDR2 SASEGT. The CDR3 runs 14 residues. After removal of 10 bases from V and 5 bases from J, the junction contained 8 bases not matched to a gene. In DNA form, the CDR3 reads TGTGCCACCTATCGGGACAGCCATAATTCACCCCTCCACTTT. This sequence encodes CATYRDSHNSPLHF.

CDR3 in DNA: TGTGCCAGCAGCTTAGGTACGGGACAGTTTTACGAGCAGTACTTC. This codes for CASSLGTGQFYEQYF. This chain uses TRBV7-9 with TRBJ2-5, with TRBD1 matching 7 bases. Matching the DNA end better, TRBJ2-7 makes the J call doubtful. Germline CDR1 is SEHNR and CDR2 is FQNEAQ (reference sequence). The CDR3 is 15 residues long.

The chain employs TRBV5-5 and TRBJ1-2; D possibly corresponds to TRBD1 (6 bases). V was cut by 4 bases and J by 4 bases, with 17 bases left in between. Germline V gives CDR1 SGHKS, CDR2 YYEKEE (reference sequence). The length of the CDR3 is 15 residues. Written as DNA, the CDR3 is TGTGCCAGCAGCCCGGGCAGAACAGGGTCCTATGGCTACACCTTC. Its translation: CASSPGRTGSYGYTF.

The chain uses TRBV2 and TRBJ2-3, with D perhaps TRBD2 (6 bases). Per the germline V gene, CDR1 is SNHLY and CDR2 is FYNNEI. V lost 6 bases and J 0 bases, leaving 13 bases between the germline ends. This CDR3 contains 15 residues. CDR3 amino acids: CASSPTAGSTDTQYF. In DNA form, the CDR3 reads TGTGCCAGCAGCCCCACTGCGGGGAGCACAGATACGCAGTATTTT.

The V gene is TRBV27, the J gene TRBJ2-5; D perhaps matches TRBD2 (6 bases). The germline V gene encodes CDR1 MNHEY and CDR2 SMNVEV (reference sequence). The CDR3 extends over 12 amino acids. Trimming removed 6 bases at V and 2 bases at J, with 7 bases between. The DNA of the CDR3 is TGTGCCAGCAGGGGACTGCAAGAGACCCAGTACTTC. Protein: CASRGLQETQYF.

The rearrangement uses TRBV19 and TRBJ1-5, with 8 positions matching TRBD1. The CDR3 loop spans 17 amino acids. Losses at the gene ends were 4 bases for V and 5 bases for J; bases not matched to a gene: 13. Germline V lookup: CDR1 LNHDA, CDR2 SQIVND (reference sequence). The CDR3 region is CASSNWAQGQGDQPQHF. DNA for the CDR3: TGTGCCAGTAGTAACTGGGCTCAAGGACAGGGCGATCAGCCCCAGCATTTT.

The chain combines TRBV19 with TRBJ2-7; possible D gene TRBD2, 6 bases. This CDR3 region has 13 residues. V was clipped by 7 bases and J by 7 bases, with 17 bases between them. Germline V lookup: CDR1 LNHDA, CDR2 SQIVND (reference sequence). The CDR3 DNA reads as TGTGCCAGTACCTCCGGGGCCGCGGGAGAGCAGTACTTC. Protein sequence: CASTSGAAGEQYF.

A remark on this clone: Because the CDR3's place on the DNA is in doubt, the DNA is left out and the CDR3 is given as listed by TCRdb. The V gene is TRBV21-1, the J gene TRBJ1-2; the listed D gene, TRBD1, was not tested against the DNA. TRBV21-1 counts as a pseudogene. The CDR3 extends over 18 residues, inclusive of both ends. The CDR3 loop is CASSKAWGQGARKKGYTF.

The rearrangement uses TRBV10-3 and TRBJ2-5; 7 nucleotides agree with TRBD2. The germline V gene has CDR1 ENHRY and CDR2 SYGVKD. The CDR3 loop spans 13 amino acids. V trimming: 3 bases; J trimming: 11 bases; junction bases outside the gene matches: 9. This chain's CDR3 is CAISEHTLREQYF. The CDR3 region has the DNA TGTGCCATCAGTGAACACACCTTGCGGGAGCAGTACTTC.

The V call is TRBV6-5, the J call TRBJ2-7, with 9 positions matching TRBD1. Germline V CDR1 and CDR2: MNHEY, SVGAGI. The CDR3 sequence is 14 residues long. Trimming removed 6 bases from V and 2 bases from J; junction bases left unmatched: 5. CDR3 coding DNA: TGTGCCAGCAGCGAGGACAGGGGAACCTACGAGCAGTACTTC. Its protein is CASSEDRGTYEQYF.

The chain joins TRBV11-2 to TRBJ1-2; D may be TRBD1 (5 bases). This CDR3 contains 13 residues. The germline V and J ends were trimmed by 2 bases and 6 bases, with 10 bases remaining between them. Germline CDR1 reads SGHAT; CDR2 reads FQNNGV. The CDR3 protein is CASSLSRADGYTF. The CDR3 DNA reads as TGTGCCAGCAGCTTATCCAGGGCTGATGGCTACACCTTC.

The rearrangement links TRBV5-6 to TRBJ2-5; D not resolved. The CDR3 runs to 11 residues. Trimming left V 4 bases short and J 2 bases short, with 3 bases between. Germline values: CDR1 SGHDT, CDR2 YYEEEE. The CDR3 DNA follows: TGTGCCAGCAGCCTTCAAGAGACCCAGTACTTC. This encodes CASSLQETQYF.

This chain links TRBV7-2 with TRBJ2-3; perhaps TRBD2 as D (6 bases). V lost 5 bases to trimming and J lost 0 bases, with 18 bases between them. This CDR3 is built from 17 residues. Looked up from germline, CDR1 is SGHTA and CDR2 is FQGNSA. The CDR3 DNA sequence: TGTGCCAGCAGCCCCTCCCGGGACTGGAGGAGCACAGATACGCAGTATTTT. Its translation: CASSPSRDWRSTDTQYF.

The chain couples TRBV15 to TRBJ2-4; the match to TRBD2 covers 8 bases. Trimming removed 5 bases from V and 10 bases from J; junction bases left unmatched: 16. CDR1 is LNHNV, CDR2 YYDKDF, per germline (reference sequence). The CDR3 has 16 residues. DNA for the CDR3: TGTGCCACCAGCGGGCCTAGCGGGCCGGAAAGGCGGATTCAGTACTTC. Protein sequence: CATSGPSGPERRIQYF.

The chain couples TRBV9 to TRBJ2-1; 14 bases fit TRBD2. Germline assignment: CDR1 SGDLS and CDR2 YYNGEE. The CDR3 contains 17 residues. V shed 0 bases, J shed 7 bases, and the junction held 6 bases outside the gene matches. CDR3 in DNA: TGTGCCAGCAGCGTAGTCCCGACTAGCGGGAGGGGGAATGAGCAGTTCTTC. It encodes CASSVVPTSGRGNEQFF.

V gene TRBV6-4 combines with J gene TRBJ2-1, with 12 bases matching TRBD2. Germline CDR1 and CDR2: MRHNA and SNTAGT. The J segment lost 10 bases and the V segment lost 9 bases, leaving 13 bases of the junction unmatched. The CDR3 contains 15 residues. The CDR3 is CASRGLTSGSGEQFF. The CDR3, as DNA: TGTGCCAGTAGGGGGCTGACTAGCGGGAGTGGGGAGCAGTTCTTC.

The chain is built from TRBV14 and TRBJ2-3; 7 nucleotides line up with TRBD2. CDR3 size: 15 residues. CDR1 and CDR2 (germline): SGHDN, FVKESK. V was pared by 10 bases and J by 4 bases, with 14 bases of the junction left unmatched. CDR3 region: CANTPPGRLADTQYF. CDR3 bases: TGTGCCAACACGCCGCCCGGGAGGCTCGCAGATACGCAGTATTTT.

The rearrangement uses TRBV6-1 and TRBJ1-6; D unclear. Trimming took 7 bases from V and 7 from J, leaving 17 bases between them. The CDR3 runs to 15 residues. Germline CDR1 MNHNS, CDR2 SASEGT. The DNA of the CDR3 is TGTGCCAGCACCTCCTTTGAGGGCGTCAATTCACCCCTCCACTTT. Amino acid sequence: CASTSFEGVNSPLHF.

The V call is TRBV19, the J call TRBJ2-5; 7 positions match TRBD2. This CDR3 has 15 residues. J gave up 2 bases and V 5 bases, and 8 bases lay outside the gene matches. Germline V gene lookup returns CDR1 LNHDA and CDR2 SQIVND (reference sequence). This CDR3 reads CASSWGGVQQETQYF. CDR3 nucleotides: TGTGCCAGTAGTTGGGGGGGGGTTCAGCAAGAGACCCAGTACTTC.